Below, 13 T cell receptor beta chains from the same sample are listed, as sequenced in a study of blood T cell repertoires in COVID-19. The data were produced by immunoSEQ multiplex PCR, yet TCRdb's version contains in-frame clones alone and is incomplete. The sample has around 30,000 clones; around four fifths are singletons. The sequenced sample was peripheral blood. These receptors originate from a woman between 65 and 79 years old with active or convalescent COVID-19.

The chain uses TRBV7-9 and TRBJ1-4; perhaps TRBD1 as D (5 bases). Between the trimmed V and J ends, which lost 1 base and 5 bases, there was a span of 8 bases. Germline CDR1 reads SEHNR; CDR2 reads FQNEAQ (reference sequence). This CDR3 is built from 14 residues. CDR3 sequence (DNA): TGTGCCAGCAGCTTAGGAAGGGGAAATGAAAAACTGTTTTTT. Its protein is CASSLGRGNEKLFF.

The V call is TRBV6-5, the J call TRBJ2-7; weak D call: TRBD1 (6 bases). The germline V gene has CDR1 MNHEY and CDR2 SVGAGI. V lost 6 bases, J lost 6 bases, and 21 bases lay in between. The CDR3 runs 15 residues. The CDR3 DNA reads TGTGCCAGCAGCCTCTTTAGCAGGACAGTCTCCGAGCAGTACTTC. Its translation: CASSLFSRTVSEQYF.

This clone counts as medium-sized. This chain connects TRBV3-1 (or the pseudogene TRBV3-2) to TRBJ2-5; D possibly corresponds to TRBD1 (6 bases). Trimming cost V 5 bases and J 1 base, with 14 bases left between them. This CDR3 comprises 15 residues. Germline V gene sequence: CDR1 LGHDT, CDR2 YNNKEL (reference sequence). In DNA form, the CDR3 reads TGTGCCAGCAGCATTAGGACAGTTGCCCAAGAGACCCAGTACTTC. Residues: CASSIRTVAQETQYF.

V and J are TRBV2 and TRBJ1-2; D remains ambiguous. The germline V and J ends were trimmed by 5 bases and 7 bases, with 17 bases remaining between them. This CDR3 spans 14 amino acids. Germline assignment: CDR1 SNHLY and CDR2 FYNNEI. The DNA for the CDR3 is TGTGCCAGCAGTACCGGCCGGAGGGCTGGTGGCTACACCTTC. Amino acid sequence: CASSTGRRAGGYTF.

The genes are TRBV7-9 and TRBJ2-1; 9 bases match TRBD1. V lost 0 bases to trimming and J lost 11 bases; unmatched junction nucleotides: 8. The length of the CDR3 is 15 residues. Germline V gene lookup returns CDR1 SEHNR and CDR2 FQNEAQ (reference sequence). CDR3 sequence: CASSLAFGTGNQQFF. In nucleotides, the CDR3 is TGTGCCAGCAGCTTAGCCTTCGGGACAGGGAATCAGCAGTTCTTC.

This chain connects TRBV6-2 or TRBV6-3 to TRBJ2-1, with D uncertain. The CDR3 runs to 13 residues. V was pared by 3 bases and J by 12 bases, with 15 bases between. The germline CDR1 and CDR2 sequences are MNHEY and SVGEGT. CDR3 nucleotide sequence: TGTGCCAGCAGTTATTTTGCGTCCCAGGTGCAGTTCTTC. It translates to CASSYFASQVQFF.

This clone is a singleton in its sample. The chain employs TRBV5-4 and TRBJ1-2; no clear D. This CDR3 is 15 amino acids long. V lost 0 bases and J 8 bases, leaving 17 bases between the germline ends. The germline CDR1 and CDR2 sequences are SGHNT and YYREEE (reference sequence). CDR3 protein: CASSLGMVSGGGYTF. As DNA, the CDR3 is TGTGCCAGCAGCTTGGGAATGGTTTCGGGTGGAGGCTACACCTTC.

V usage is TRBV30 and J usage is TRBJ1-1; D uncertain. The ends were cut back, 2 bases at V and 1 base at J, with 11 bases in the middle. Germline V gene lookup returns CDR1 GTSNPN and CDR2 SVGIG (reference sequence). The CDR3 has 14 amino acids. This CDR3 reads CAWSLYRRNTEAFF. The CDR3 DNA follows: TGTGCCTGGAGTTTGTATAGGAGGAACACTGAAGCTTTCTTT.

The rearrangement links TRBV29-1 to TRBJ1-1; D unclear. From germline, CDR1 is SQVTM and CDR2 ANQGSEA. Trimming shortened V by 1 base and J by 8 bases, and 8 bases separated the two germline ends. The CDR3 loop spans 11 amino acids. The CDR3 loop is CSVEGFREAFF. CDR3 DNA: TGCAGCGTTGAAGGGTTCAGGGAAGCTTTCTTT.

The genes are TRBV6-2 or TRBV6-3 and TRBJ1-3; D might be TRBD1 (5 bases). CDR1 is MNHEY, CDR2 SVGEGT, per germline. V lost 6 bases and J 3 bases, leaving 12 bases between the germline ends. The CDR3 runs 14 residues. The CDR3 region is CASSNGGNGNTIYF. CDR3 nucleotides: TGTGCCAGCAGCAACGGGGGAAATGGAAACACCATATATTTT.

This clone is medium-sized (0.01 to 0.1%) by share. The chain recombines TRBV7-9 with TRBJ1-2, with a weak D call TRBD1 (6 bases). This CDR3 has 15 residues. The V and J ends lost 3 bases and 2 bases respectively, with 13 bases between them. Germline assignment: CDR1 SEHNR and CDR2 FQNEAQ (reference sequence). In DNA, the CDR3 is TGTGCCAGCAGCTTCACAGGGTTGAGGAACTATGGCTACACCTTC. Amino acids: CASSFTGLRNYGYTF.

The rearrangement joins TRBV19 to TRBJ1-1; D uncertain. V lost 6 bases, J lost 6 bases, and 20 bases lay in between. Germline assignment: CDR1 LNHDA and CDR2 SQIVND (reference sequence). The CDR3 spans 15 residues. DNA for the CDR3: TGTGCCAGTAGGCCCTTGGCGGGGAGGGTTGCTGAAGCTTTCTTT. Translated, it gives CASRPLAGRVAEAFF.

The CDR3 loop is CASSQFSVEQFF. The CDR3 DNA follows: TGTGCCAGCAGCCAATTCTCGGTGGAGCAGTTCTTC. V and J are TRBV3-1 (or the pseudogene TRBV3-2) and TRBJ2-1, with unresolved D. This CDR3 is 12 amino acids long. The germline CDR1 and CDR2 sequences are LGHDT and YNNKEL (reference sequence). Deletions cut 2 bases from V and 10 bases from J, with 9 bases between.